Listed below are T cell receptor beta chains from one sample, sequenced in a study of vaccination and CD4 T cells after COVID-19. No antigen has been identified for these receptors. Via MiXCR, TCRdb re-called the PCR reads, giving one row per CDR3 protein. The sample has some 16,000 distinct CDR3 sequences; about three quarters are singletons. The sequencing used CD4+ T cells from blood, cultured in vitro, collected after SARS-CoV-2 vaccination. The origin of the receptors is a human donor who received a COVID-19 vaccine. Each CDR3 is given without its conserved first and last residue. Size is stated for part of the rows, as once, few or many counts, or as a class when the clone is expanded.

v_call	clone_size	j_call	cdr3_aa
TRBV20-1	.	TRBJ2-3	SARDFEGGTDTQY
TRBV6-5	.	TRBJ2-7	ASSLLGLATYEQY
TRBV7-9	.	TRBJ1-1	ASSPRQGVMNTEAF
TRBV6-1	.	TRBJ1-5	ASSVDRPNQPQH
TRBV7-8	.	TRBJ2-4	ASSSTAAGGVAKNIQY
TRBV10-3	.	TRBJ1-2	AISPPGTVYGYT
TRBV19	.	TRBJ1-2	ASSTTAANYGYT
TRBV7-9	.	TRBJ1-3	ASSLNGGNTIY
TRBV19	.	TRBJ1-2	ASSISRDGYT
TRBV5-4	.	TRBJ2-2	ASSLNHGGDTGELF
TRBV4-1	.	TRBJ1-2	ASSQARGEPNYGYT
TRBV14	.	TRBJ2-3	ASSLRQYTDTQY
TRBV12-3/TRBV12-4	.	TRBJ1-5	ASNPDSRNQPQH
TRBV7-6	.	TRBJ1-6	ASSLDSDSPLH
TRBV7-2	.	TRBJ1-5	ASSLWVSQPQH
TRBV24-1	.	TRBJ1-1	ATSDGGQGSTEAF
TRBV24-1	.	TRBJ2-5	ATSDSAGGRETQY
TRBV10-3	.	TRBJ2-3	AIRVTDTQY
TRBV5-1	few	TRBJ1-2	ASSLGQSYGYT
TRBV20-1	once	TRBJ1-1	SASLRLNTEAF
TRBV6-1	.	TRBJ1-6	ASSRDLRAADSPLH
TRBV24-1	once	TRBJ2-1	ATSETSGEGRSRNEQF
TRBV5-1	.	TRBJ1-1	ASSPGDGARGAEAF
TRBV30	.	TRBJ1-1	AYVGRQAF
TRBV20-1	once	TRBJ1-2	SARDPRVSNYGYT
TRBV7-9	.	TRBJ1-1	ASGPLLENTEAF
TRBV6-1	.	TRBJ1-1	ASTRGTANTEAF
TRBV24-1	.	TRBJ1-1	ATSDTGTGNGAEAF
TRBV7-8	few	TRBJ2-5	ASSLAVQETQY
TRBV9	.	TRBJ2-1	ASSPTTGGDEQF
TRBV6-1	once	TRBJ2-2	ASIEGASGANTGELF
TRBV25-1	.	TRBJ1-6	ASSALTGINSPLH
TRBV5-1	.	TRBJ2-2	ASSPPSGLNTGELF
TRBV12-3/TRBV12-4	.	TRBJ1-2	ASSSRGGGYGYT
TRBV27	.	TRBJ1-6	ASSRFNQGTGGNSPLH
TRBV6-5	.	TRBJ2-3	ASSSRTDTQY
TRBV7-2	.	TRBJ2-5	ASSLALSTGAHRTQY
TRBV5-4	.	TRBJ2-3	ASSLVMGLEGTDTQY
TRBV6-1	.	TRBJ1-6	ASHPLRGSGSFDSPLH
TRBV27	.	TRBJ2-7	AGQGGPYEQY
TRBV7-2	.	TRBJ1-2	ASSLEYYISGYT
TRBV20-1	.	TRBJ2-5	SARVEASGGHSQY
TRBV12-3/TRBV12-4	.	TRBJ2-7	ASSLAMTGVYEQY
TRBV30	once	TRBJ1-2	AWDPTGVKGYT
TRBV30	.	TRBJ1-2	AWTPDRGLYGYT
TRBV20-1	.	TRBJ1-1	SASLPGWGNTEAF
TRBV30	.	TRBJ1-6	ASGQGLNSPLH
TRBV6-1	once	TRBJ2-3	ASSRALNRVTDTQY
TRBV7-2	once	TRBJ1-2	ASSLAPGTAYGYT
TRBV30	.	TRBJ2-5	AWNFGLETQY
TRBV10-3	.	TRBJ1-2	AISESAIANYGYT
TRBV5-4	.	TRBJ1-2	ASSHPLGEPGYT
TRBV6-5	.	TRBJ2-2	ASSYQKGLADTGELF
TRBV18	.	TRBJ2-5	ASSPGAGIETQY
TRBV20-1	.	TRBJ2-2	SARTSGGYTGELF
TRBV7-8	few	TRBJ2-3	ASSLVTGHSTDTQY